These 24 T cell receptor beta chains originate from one sample sequenced in a study of siplizumab effects on memory and regulatory T cells. Repertoires were generated with immunoSEQ multiplex PCR, while TCRdb's copy carries only in-frame clones and drops some. Altogether 75,000 to 100,000 clones are present, over 90% being singletons, with the ten largest covering 1.3%. Source material: non-Treg CD4+ T cells sorted from blood. These receptors all stem from a human donor in good health.

V is TRBV27 and J is TRBJ1-2; D possibly corresponds to TRBD1 (5 bases). The ends were cut back, 3 bases at V and 6 bases at J, with 8 bases in the middle. The CDR3 runs 12 residues. CDR1 MNHEY and CDR2 SMNVEV come from the germline V gene (reference sequence). The CDR3 sequence is CASSFRGHGYTF. The CDR3, as DNA: TGTGCCAGCAGTTTTAGGGGTCATGGCTACACCTTC.

The rearrangement uses TRBV5-1 and TRBJ2-7; D not resolved. Trimming took off 0 bases at V and 2 bases at J, with 9 bases between the two ends. The CDR3 has 14 amino acids. Germline V gives CDR1 SGHRS, CDR2 YFSETQ. Written as DNA, the CDR3 is TGCGCCAGCAGCTTGGAGGCAAGTACCTACGAGCAGTACTTC. The encoded protein is CASSLEASTYEQYF. Full variable domain (outside the CDR3, taken from reference TRBV5-1 and TRBJ2-7): KAGVTQTPRYLIKTRGQQVTLSCSPISGHRSVSWYQQTPGQGLQFLFEYFSETQRNKGNFPGRFSGRQFSNSRSEMNVSTLELGDSALYLCASSLEASTYEQYFGPGTRLTVT.

This clone was seen only once. The chain has TRBV7-3 and TRBJ2-7; D uncertain. V was shortened by 1 base and J by 3 bases, with 7 bases between the two germline ends. Germline CDR1 and CDR2: SGHTA and FQGTGA. CDR3 length equals 13 residues. The CDR3 sequence is CASSLSQSYEQYF. DNA of the CDR3: TGTGCCAGCAGCTTAAGTCAAAGCTACGAGCAGTACTTC.

V gene TRBV19 combines with J gene TRBJ1-1, with TRBD1 matching over 7 bases. Germline V gives CDR1 LNHDA, CDR2 SQIVND (reference sequence). The CDR3 spans 15 residues. V trimming: 7 bases; J trimming: 0 bases; junction bases outside the gene matches: 8. The CDR3 DNA reads as TGTGCCAGTACCCGGGACAGTTTTCTGAACACTGAAGCTTTCTTT. Translating it yields CASTRDSFLNTEAFF. The variable domain in full, completed from reference TRBV19 and TRBJ1-1, reads DGGITQSPKYLFRKEGQNVTLSCEQNLNHDAMYWYRQDPGQGLRLIYYSQIVNDFQKGDIAEGYSVSREKKESFPLTVTSAQKNPTAFYLCASTRDSFLNTEAFFGQGTRLTVV.

This chain links TRBV6-5 with TRBJ2-1; D is perhaps TRBD2 (6 bases). The V and J ends lost 6 bases and 3 bases respectively, with 15 bases between them. The CDR3 is 15 residues long. CDR1 and CDR2 from the germline V gene are MNHEY and SVGAGI. The CDR3 is CASRSSGPFYNEQFF. The CDR3, as DNA: TGTGCCAGCAGAAGTAGCGGACCTTTCTACAATGAGCAGTTCTTC.

This clone showed up just once. The genes are TRBV4-1 and TRBJ1-5, with 8 bases identical to TRBD1. The CDR3 is 17 residues long. The ends lost 1 base at V and 8 bases at J; junction bases unmatched: 13. Looked up from germline, CDR1 is MGHRA and CDR2 is YSYEKL. The CDR3 DNA reads TGCGCCAGCAGCCAAGGGGGGGGCAGGGGGCGTTTTGAGCCCCAGCATTTT. The encoded protein is CASSQGGGRGRFEPQHF.

V usage is TRBV9 and J usage is TRBJ2-1; D call uncertain. CDR3 length equals 13 residues. Germline V gene sequence: CDR1 SGDLS, CDR2 YYNGEE. V gave up 2 bases and J gave up 8 bases, with 11 bases separating them. The CDR3 sequence: CASSVSSIDEQFF. In DNA, the CDR3 is TGTGCCAGCAGCGTTAGTAGTATCGATGAGCAGTTCTTC.

This clone appeared a few times. The V call is TRBV14, the J call TRBJ1-1, with D maybe TRBD1 (5 bases). Germline-derived CDR1 and CDR2 are SGHDN and FVKESK. The V end was cut by 0 bases, the J end by 4 bases, with 9 bases between. This CDR3 contains 14 residues. CDR3 amino acids: CASSQDLRGTEAFF. CDR3 sequence (DNA): TGTGCCAGCAGCCAAGATCTTAGGGGCACTGAAGCTTTCTTT. Complete variable domain (other parts from reference TRBV14 and TRBJ1-1): EAGVTQFPSHSVIEKGQTVTLRCDPISGHDNLYWYRRVMGKEIKFLLHFVKESKQDESGMPNNRFLAERTGGTYSTLKVQPAELEDSGVYFCASSQDLRGTEAFFGQGTRLTVV.

This chain joins TRBV5-1 and TRBJ2-7; a possible D gene is TRBD1 (6 bases). V lost 4 bases and J 4 bases, leaving 21 bases between the germline ends. The CDR3 is 16 amino acids. The germline gives CDR1 SGHRS, CDR2 YFSETQ. The CDR3: CASSRSDRPGGYEQYF. CDR3 nucleotides: TGCGCCAGCAGCCGATCAGACAGGCCAGGAGGTTACGAGCAGTACTTC.

The rearrangement uses TRBV6-6 and TRBJ1-1; no reliable D call. The CDR3 sequence is 14 residues long. Per germline, CDR1 MNHNY and CDR2 SVGAGI (reference sequence). Trimming took 3 bases from V and 3 from J, leaving 11 bases between them. The CDR3 bases are TGTGCCAGCAGTTATGGCAGCCAGGACACTGAAGCTTTCTTT. Protein: CASSYGSQDTEAFF.

The chain is built from TRBV19 and TRBJ1-1; 9 bases agree with TRBD1. The CDR3 is 13 residues long. After removal of 6 bases from V and 4 bases from J, the junction contained 3 bases not matched to a gene. Per the germline V gene, CDR1 is LNHDA and CDR2 is SQIVND (reference sequence). The CDR3 protein is CASSSTGGTEAFF. CDR3 nucleotide sequence: TGTGCCAGTAGCTCGACAGGGGGCACTGAAGCTTTCTTT.

The chain combines TRBV30 with TRBJ1-2; D gene uncertain. This CDR3 is 13 amino acids long. Deletions cut 0 bases from V and 6 bases from J, with 11 bases between. Germline loops: CDR1 GTSNPN, CDR2 SVGIG (reference sequence). The CDR3 DNA is TGTGCCTGGAGTGTAGGGCCCTCCAATGGCTACACCTTC. Translation gives CAWSVGPSNGYTF.

The chain employs TRBV7-9 and TRBJ2-1, with 10 bases aligning to TRBD1. The germline gives CDR1 SEHNR, CDR2 FQNEAQ (reference sequence). V dropped 5 bases and J dropped 0; count of bases not matched to a gene: 4. The CDR3 totals 16 residues. CDR3 in amino acids: CASSQDRGASYNEQFF. CDR3 in DNA: TGTGCCAGCAGCCAGGACAGGGGGGCCTCCTACAATGAGCAGTTCTTC.

A single count supports this clone. This chain connects TRBV4-1 to TRBJ2-2; 10 bases map to TRBD1. Germline trimming cut 1 base from V and 0 bases from J; bases unmatched to any gene: 2. Germline CDR1 is MGHRA and CDR2 is YSYEKL. This CDR3 region has 17 residues. CDR3 bases: TGCGCCAGCAGCCAAGGAGACAGGGGGCCGAACACCGGGGAGCTGTTTTTT. Translated: CASSQGDRGPNTGELFF.

The gene calls are TRBV28 and TRBJ1-4; no clear D gene. V was pared by 7 bases and J by 0 bases, with 6 bases between. There are 13 residues in the CDR3. Germline V gives CDR1 MDHEN, CDR2 SYDVKM. Here the CDR3 reads CASTPATNEKLFF. In DNA, the CDR3 is TGTGCCAGCACGCCCGCAACTAATGAAAAACTGTTTTTT.

The chain employs TRBV2 and TRBJ2-5; 7 nucleotides match TRBD2. The germline V gene has CDR1 SNHLY and CDR2 FYNNEI. This CDR3 region has 13 residues. V dropped 3 bases and J dropped 5; count of bases not matched to a gene: 3. CDR3 nucleotides: TGTGCCAGCAGTGATGGGAGGGGTGAGACCCAGTACTTC. Its protein product is CASSDGRGETQYF.

The chain uses TRBV19 and TRBJ1-4, with a possible D match to TRBD1 (6 bases). V was pared by 5 bases and J by 3 bases, with 13 bases between. The CDR3 covers 15 residues. Germline V gene lookup returns CDR1 LNHDA and CDR2 SQIVND (reference sequence). This CDR3 is CASSPVRGPNEKLFF. The CDR3, as DNA: TGTGCCAGTAGTCCTGTCAGGGGACCTAATGAAAAACTGTTTTTT.

The V and J genes are TRBV7-9 and TRBJ1-1, with a possible D match to TRBD1 (6 bases). With 1 base removed from V and 4 bases from J, the gap between germline ends came to 13 bases. This CDR3 comprises 15 residues. Germline V gene lookup returns CDR1 SEHNR and CDR2 FQNEAQ (reference sequence). The CDR3 nucleotides read TGTGCCAGCAGCTTAGTTAGGGGGGTTAGCACTGAAGCTTTCTTT. Translation gives CASSLVRGVSTEAFF. The full variable domain, in which reference TRBV7-9 and TRBJ1-1 provide the parts outside the CDR3, is DTGVSQNPRHKITKRGQNVTFRCDPISEHNRLYWYRQTLGQGPEFLTYFQNEAQLEKSRLLSDRFSAERPKGSFSTLEIQRTEQGDSAMYLCASSLVRGVSTEAFFGQGTRLTVV.

J is TRBJ1-1 and V is TRBV19; 7 nucleotides align to TRBD1. This CDR3 is 13 amino acids long. Germline V CDR1 and CDR2: LNHDA, SQIVND (reference sequence). Trimming at V came to 7 bases and at J to 5 bases, leaving 7 bases not matched to a gene. CDR3 nucleotide sequence: TGTGCCAGTATTCCAGGGGGTGGGACTGAAGCTTTCTTT. Its translation: CASIPGGGTEAFF.

The rearrangement uses TRBV5-1 and TRBJ2-1; 12 bases map to TRBD1. This CDR3 is built from 16 residues. With 4 bases clipped from V and 8 bases from J, the junction kept 10 bases outside the gene matches. Germline loops: CDR1 SGHRS, CDR2 YFSETQ. The CDR3 DNA reads as TGCGCCAGCAGCATAGGGGGACAGGGGGCGCAGGATGAGCAGTTCTTC. Translated, it gives CASSIGGQGAQDEQFF.

The chain uses TRBV7-9 and TRBJ1-4; perhaps TRBD1 as D (6 bases). The CDR3 spans 15 residues. Germline V gene data show CDR1 as SEHNR and CDR2 as FQNEAQ (reference sequence). V lost 5 bases, J lost 2 bases, and 12 bases lay in between. The CDR3 reads CASSENRATNEKLFF. The DNA of the CDR3 is TGTGCCAGCAGCGAAAACAGGGCGACTAATGAAAAACTGTTTTTT.

The rearrangement uses TRBV29-1 and TRBJ2-1; D gene uncertain. From germline, CDR1 is SQVTM and CDR2 ANQGSEA. The CDR3 totals 14 residues. The V and J ends lost 5 bases and 2 bases respectively, with 13 bases between them. CDR3 protein: CSVRRGGTYNEQFF. The DNA for the CDR3 is TGCAGCGTTCGGCGCGGTGGAACCTACAATGAGCAGTTCTTC.

This chain links TRBV11-2 with TRBJ2-7; weak D call: TRBD2 (6 bases). The CDR3 contains 15 residues. Germline V lookup: CDR1 SGHAT, CDR2 FQNNGV. V lost 4 bases to trimming and J lost 7 bases, with 20 bases between them. CDR3 in DNA: TGTGCCAGCAGCTCTGGTAGGAGGGGCTGGGGGGAGCAGTACTTC. As protein: CASSSGRRGWGEQYF.

This clone was counted only a few times. The chain links TRBV5-1 to TRBJ2-2; D call uncertain. V was cut by 0 bases and J by 5 bases, with 11 bases left in between. The CDR3 loop spans 15 amino acids. Germline assignment: CDR1 SGHRS and CDR2 YFSETQ. The CDR3 loop is CASSLGVMGTGELFF. CDR3 coding DNA: TGCGCCAGCAGCTTGGGAGTGATGGGGACCGGGGAGCTGTTTTTT.